This TCR beta chain was captured by sequencing in a study of T cell responses to AZD1222 COVID-19 vaccine. V was trimmed by 4 bases and J by 8 bases, leaving 16 bases between them. The CDR3 runs to 14 residues. Germline CDR1 SGHRS, CDR2 YFSETQ. Clones were read by immunoSEQ multiplex PCR, and TCRdb kept only the in-frame ones, dropping some. The data show about 200,000 clones, with roughly 92% seen just once and less than 4.5% held by the top ten. The TCR originated in an adult who received the MenACWY meningococcal vaccine as a control. The source was peripheral blood, collected 28 days after the second dose of the MenACWY control vaccine. The V call is TRBV5-1, the J call TRBJ2-1; tentative D call: TRBD1 (5 bases). The CDR3 loop reads CASSGGQVMDEQFF. Written as DNA, the CDR3 is TGCGCCAGCAGCGGTGGACAAGTGATGGATGAGCAGTTCTTC.